The 7 T cell receptor beta chains in this list originate from one sample, sequenced in a study of T cells in Graves' hyperthyroidism and ophthalmopathy. Amplification of TCR beta CDR3 regions used RNA as the template. The HTBI set primed first-round TCR CDR3 RT-PCR. A single record per CDR3 protein comes from TCRdb applying MiXCR to the multiplex PCR reads. The sample yields hundreds of thousands of distinct CDR3 sequences, just under 45% seen once. The specimen sequenced was peripheral blood or thyroid tissue (not recorded which). The receptors here all came from an adult man with Graves' disease, either hyperthyroidism or ophthalmopathy (not recorded which).

The table lists this clonotype with a few counts. This chain links TRBV9 with TRBJ2-5; unclear D gene. Germline V gives CDR1 SGDLS, CDR2 YYNGEE. The ends were cut back, 0 bases at V and 2 bases at J, with 14 bases in the middle. There are 16 residues in the CDR3. The CDR3 loop is CASSVAPGRVQETQYF. CDR3 in DNA: TGTGCCAGCAGCGTAGCCCCGGGTAGAGTTCAAGAGACCCAGTACTTC.

The chain is built from TRBV2 and TRBJ1-3, with D hard to call. The CDR3 runs 16 residues. Germline V gene lookup returns CDR1 SNHLY and CDR2 FYNNEI. Trimming removed 6 bases at V and 4 bases at J, with 19 bases between. The CDR3 sequence is CASSVGATSAGNTIYF. The DNA for the CDR3 is TGTGCCAGCAGCGTAGGTGCCACAAGCGCGGGAAACACCATATATTTT. Using reference TRBV2 and TRBJ1-3 for the parts outside the CDR3, the full variable domain is EPEVTQTPSHQVTQMGQEVILRCVPISNHLYFYWYRQILGQKVEFLVSFYNNEISEKSEIFDDQFSVERPDGSNFTLKIRSTKLEDSAMYFCASSVGATSAGNTIYFGEGSWLTVV.

This clonotype was seen many times. The V and J genes are TRBV14 and TRBJ1-3, with 7 nucleotides matching TRBD1. This CDR3 is built from 12 residues. The junction had 0 bases not matched to a gene; V was cut back by 3 bases and J by 7 bases. The germline V gene has CDR1 SGHDN and CDR2 FVKESK. In DNA, the CDR3 is TGTGCCAGCAGCCAGACAGGGAACACCATATATTTT. This sequence encodes CASSQTGNTIYF.

This clonotype appeared many times. The chain recombines TRBV24-1 with TRBJ1-5; no clear D. The CDR3 consists of 12 residues. Germline V lookup: CDR1 KGHDR, CDR2 SFDVKD. Trimming removed 9 bases at V and 6 bases at J, with 11 bases between. CDR3 residues: CATANRSQPQHF. CDR3 DNA sequence: TGTGCCACCGCAAACCGGAGTCAGCCCCAGCATTTT.

The sample holds a few counts of this clonotype. The V call is TRBV4-1, the J call TRBJ2-5; D uncertain. The CDR3 is 14 residues long. Germline values: CDR1 MGHRA, CDR2 YSYEKL. Deletions cut 0 bases from V and 4 bases from J, with 9 bases between. The CDR3 loop reads CASSQDNGVETQYF. DNA of the CDR3: TGCGCCAGCAGCCAAGATAATGGGGTAGAGACCCAGTACTTC.

Turning to this clonotype: Germline and junction disagree at one end, which may indicate a read error. The chain couples TRBV7-7 to TRBJ1-2, with D uncertain. Germline V gene sequence: CDR1 SSHAT, CDR2 FNYEAQ (reference sequence). CDR3 length: 13 amino acids. CDR3 protein: CASSPLVTGGYTF. The CDR3 nucleotides read TGTGCTAGCAGCCCCCTGGTAACGGGAGGCTACACCTTC.

This chain connects TRBV19 to TRBJ1-1; TRBD1 agrees at 9 bases. J was trimmed by 0 bases and V by 3 bases; bases with no gene match: 5. The length of the CDR3 is 16 residues. The germline gives CDR1 LNHDA, CDR2 SQIVND (reference sequence). The CDR3 spells CASSMDRGGLNTEAFF. The CDR3, as DNA: TGTGCCAGTAGTATGGACAGGGGTGGCCTGAACACTGAAGCTTTCTTT.